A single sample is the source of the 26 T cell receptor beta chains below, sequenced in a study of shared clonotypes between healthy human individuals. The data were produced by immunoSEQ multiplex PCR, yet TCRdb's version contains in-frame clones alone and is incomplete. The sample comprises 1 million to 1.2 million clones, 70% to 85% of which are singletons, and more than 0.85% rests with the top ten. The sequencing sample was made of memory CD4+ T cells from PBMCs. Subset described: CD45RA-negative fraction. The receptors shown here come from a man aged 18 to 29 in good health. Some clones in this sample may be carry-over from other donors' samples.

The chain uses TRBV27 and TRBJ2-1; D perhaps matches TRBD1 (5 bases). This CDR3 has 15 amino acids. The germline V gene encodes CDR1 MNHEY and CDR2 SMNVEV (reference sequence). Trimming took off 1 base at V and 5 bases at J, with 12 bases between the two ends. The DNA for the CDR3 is TGTGCCAGCAGTTTATTGGGGCTAGACAACAATGAGCAGTTCTTC. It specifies CASSLLGLDNNEQFF.

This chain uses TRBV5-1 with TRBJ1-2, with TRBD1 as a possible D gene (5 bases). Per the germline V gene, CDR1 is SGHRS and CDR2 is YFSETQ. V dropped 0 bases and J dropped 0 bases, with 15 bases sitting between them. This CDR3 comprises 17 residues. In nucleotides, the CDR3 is TGCGCCAGCAGCTTGGCCCCGGGACGGGAAGCTAACTATGGCTACACCTTC. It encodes CASSLAPGREANYGYTF.

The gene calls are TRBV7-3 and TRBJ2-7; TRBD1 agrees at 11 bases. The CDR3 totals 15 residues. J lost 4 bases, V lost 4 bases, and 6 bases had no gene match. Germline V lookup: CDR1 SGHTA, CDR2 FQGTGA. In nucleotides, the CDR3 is TGTGCCAGCAGCTCCTGGACAGGGGGCCGATACGAGCAGTACTTC. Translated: CASSSWTGGRYEQYF.

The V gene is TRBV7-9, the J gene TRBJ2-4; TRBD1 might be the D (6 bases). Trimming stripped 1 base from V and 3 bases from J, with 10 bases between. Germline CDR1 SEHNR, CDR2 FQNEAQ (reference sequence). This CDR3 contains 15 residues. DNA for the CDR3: TGTGCCAGCAGCTTAGGGGACACCTACAAAAACATTCAGTACTTC. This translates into CASSLGDTYKNIQYF.

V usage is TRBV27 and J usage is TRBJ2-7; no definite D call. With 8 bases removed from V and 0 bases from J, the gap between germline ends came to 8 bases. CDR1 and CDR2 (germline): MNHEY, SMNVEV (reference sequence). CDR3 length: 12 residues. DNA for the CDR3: TGTGCCAGCGGTCGAAGCTCCTACGAGCAGTACTTC. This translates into CASGRSSYEQYF.

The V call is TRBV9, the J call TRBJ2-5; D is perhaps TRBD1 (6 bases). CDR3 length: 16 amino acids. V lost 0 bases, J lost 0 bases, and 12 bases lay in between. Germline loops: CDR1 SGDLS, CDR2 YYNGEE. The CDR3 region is CASSVGTGTYQETQYF. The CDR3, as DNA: TGTGCCAGCAGCGTAGGAACAGGGACGTACCAAGAGACCCAGTACTTC. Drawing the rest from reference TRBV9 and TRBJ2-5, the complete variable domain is DSGVTQTPKHLITATGQRVTLRCSPRSGDLSVYWYQQSLDQGLQFLIQYYNGEERAKGNILERFSAQQFPDLHSELNLSSLELGDSALYFCASSVGTGTYQETQYFGPGTRLLVL.

The CDR3 sequence is CASSRIGGSGNTIYF. CDR3 DNA sequence: TGCGCCAGCAGCCGGATCGGGGGCTCTGGAAACACCATATATTTT. This chain joins TRBV5-1 and TRBJ1-3, with D possibly being TRBD1 (5 bases). V dropped 4 bases and J dropped 0 bases, with 11 bases sitting between them. Germline V gene sequence: CDR1 SGHRS, CDR2 YFSETQ. This CDR3 comprises 15 residues.

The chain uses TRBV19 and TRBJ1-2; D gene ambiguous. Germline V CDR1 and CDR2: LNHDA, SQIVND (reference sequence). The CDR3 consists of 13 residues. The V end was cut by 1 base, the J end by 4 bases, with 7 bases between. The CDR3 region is CASSIVQSYGYTF. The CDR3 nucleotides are TGTGCCAGTAGTATAGTACAGAGCTATGGCTACACCTTC.

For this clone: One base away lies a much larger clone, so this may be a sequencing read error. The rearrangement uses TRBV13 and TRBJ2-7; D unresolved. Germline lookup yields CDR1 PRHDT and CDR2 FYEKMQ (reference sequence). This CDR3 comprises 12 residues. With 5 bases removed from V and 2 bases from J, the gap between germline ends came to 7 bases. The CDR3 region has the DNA TGTGCCAGCAGCCCCAGCGCCTACGAGCAGTACTTC. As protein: CASSPSAYEQYF. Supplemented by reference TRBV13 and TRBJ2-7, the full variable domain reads AAGVIQSPRHLIKEKRETATLKCYPIPRHDTVYWYQQGPGQDPQFLISFYEKMQSDKGSIPDRFSAQQFSDYHSELNMSSLELGDSALYFCASSPSAYEQYFGPGTRLTVT.

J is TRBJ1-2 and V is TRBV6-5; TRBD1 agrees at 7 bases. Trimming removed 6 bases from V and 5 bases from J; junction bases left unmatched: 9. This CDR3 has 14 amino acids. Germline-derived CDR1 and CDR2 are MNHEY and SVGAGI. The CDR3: CASRTGRVGYGYTF. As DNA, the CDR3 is TGTGCCAGCAGGACAGGGAGGGTTGGGTATGGCTACACCTTC.

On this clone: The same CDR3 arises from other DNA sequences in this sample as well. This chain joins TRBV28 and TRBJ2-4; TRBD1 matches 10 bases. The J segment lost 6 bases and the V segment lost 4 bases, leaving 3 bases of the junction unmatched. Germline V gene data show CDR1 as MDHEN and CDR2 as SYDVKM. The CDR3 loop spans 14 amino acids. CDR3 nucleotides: TGTGCCAGCAGTTACCGGGACAGGGGAAACATTCAGTACTTC. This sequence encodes CASSYRDRGNIQYF.

CDR3: CASSSPTGTQNQPQHF. CDR3 in DNA: TGTGCCAGCAGTTCACCTACCGGGACTCAAAATCAGCCCCAGCATTTT. The chain is built from TRBV2 and TRBJ1-5, with TRBD1 as a possible D gene (5 bases). V gave up 5 bases and J gave up 4 bases, with 18 bases separating them. Germline loops: CDR1 SNHLY, CDR2 FYNNEI. The length of the CDR3 is 16 residues.

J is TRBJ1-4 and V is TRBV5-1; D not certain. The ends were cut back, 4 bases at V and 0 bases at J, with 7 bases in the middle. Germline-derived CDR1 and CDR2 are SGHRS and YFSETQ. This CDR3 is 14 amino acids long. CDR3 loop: CASSKQSTNEKLFF. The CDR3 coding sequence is TGCGCCAGCAGCAAACAGTCAACTAATGAAAAACTGTTTTTT.

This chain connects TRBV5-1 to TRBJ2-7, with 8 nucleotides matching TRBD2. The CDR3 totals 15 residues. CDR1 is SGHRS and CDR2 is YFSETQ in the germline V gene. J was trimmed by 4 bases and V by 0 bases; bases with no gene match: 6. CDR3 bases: TGCGCCAGCAGCTTGGCCACTAGCGGAATTTACGAGCAGTACTTC. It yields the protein CASSLATSGIYEQYF.

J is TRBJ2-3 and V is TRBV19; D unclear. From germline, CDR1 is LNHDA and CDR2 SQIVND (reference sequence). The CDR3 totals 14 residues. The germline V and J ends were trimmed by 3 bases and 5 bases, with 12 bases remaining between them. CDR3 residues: CASSILFTRDTQYF. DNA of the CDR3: TGTGCCAGTAGTATCCTGTTCACAAGAGATACGCAGTATTTT.

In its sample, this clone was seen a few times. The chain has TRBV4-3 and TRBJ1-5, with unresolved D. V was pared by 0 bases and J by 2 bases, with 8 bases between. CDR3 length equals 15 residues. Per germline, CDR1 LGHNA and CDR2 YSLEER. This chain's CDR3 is CASSQDRLGNQPQHF. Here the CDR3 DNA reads TGCGCCAGCAGCCAAGATAGGCTGGGCAATCAGCCCCAGCATTTT.

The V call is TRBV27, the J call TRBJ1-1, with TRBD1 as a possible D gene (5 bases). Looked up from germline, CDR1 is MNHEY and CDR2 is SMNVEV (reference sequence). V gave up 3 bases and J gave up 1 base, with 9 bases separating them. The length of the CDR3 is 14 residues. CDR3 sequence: CASSFSRANTEAFF. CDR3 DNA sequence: TGTGCCAGCAGTTTTTCCAGGGCGAACACTGAAGCTTTCTTT.

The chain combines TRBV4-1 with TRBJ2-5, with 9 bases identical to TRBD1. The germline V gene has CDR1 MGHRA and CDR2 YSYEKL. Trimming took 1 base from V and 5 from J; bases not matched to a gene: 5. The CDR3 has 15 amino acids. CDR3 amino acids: CASSQGDRDVETQYF. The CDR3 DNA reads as TGCGCCAGCAGCCAAGGGGACAGGGACGTGGAGACCCAGTACTTC.

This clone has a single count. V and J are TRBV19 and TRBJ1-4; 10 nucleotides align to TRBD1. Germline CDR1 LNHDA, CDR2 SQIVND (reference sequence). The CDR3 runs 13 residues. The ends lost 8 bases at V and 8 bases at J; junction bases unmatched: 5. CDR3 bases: TGTGCCAGTGTGGACAGGGGGAGAGAAAAACTGTTTTTT. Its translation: CASVDRGREKLFF.

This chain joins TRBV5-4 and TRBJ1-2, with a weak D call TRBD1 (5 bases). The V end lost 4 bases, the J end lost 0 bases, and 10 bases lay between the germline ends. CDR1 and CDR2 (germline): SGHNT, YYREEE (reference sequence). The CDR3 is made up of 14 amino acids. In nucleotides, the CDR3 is TGTGCCAGCAGCCAGGGCCTACCTAACTATGGCTACACCTTC. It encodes CASSQGLPNYGYTF.

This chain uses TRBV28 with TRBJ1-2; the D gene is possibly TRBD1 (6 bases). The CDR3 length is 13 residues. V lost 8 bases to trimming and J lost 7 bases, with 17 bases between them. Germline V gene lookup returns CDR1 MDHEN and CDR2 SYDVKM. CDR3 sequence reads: CASVTQGLRGYTF. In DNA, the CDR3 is TGTGCCAGCGTAACCCAGGGGCTTCGTGGCTACACCTTC.

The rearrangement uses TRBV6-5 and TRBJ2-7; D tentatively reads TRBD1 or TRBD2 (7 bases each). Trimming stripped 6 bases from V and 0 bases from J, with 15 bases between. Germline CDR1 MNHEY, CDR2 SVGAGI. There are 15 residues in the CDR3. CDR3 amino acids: CASRSRGGSSYEQYF. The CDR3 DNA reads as TGTGCCAGCAGGAGCAGGGGGGGAAGCTCCTACGAGCAGTACTTC.

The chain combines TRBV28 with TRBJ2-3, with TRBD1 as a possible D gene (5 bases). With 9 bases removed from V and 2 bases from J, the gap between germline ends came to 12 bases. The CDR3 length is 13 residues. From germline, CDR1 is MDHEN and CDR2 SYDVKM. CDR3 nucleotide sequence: TGTGCCAGTGCCCGACAGATCACAGATACGCAGTATTTT. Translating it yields CASARQITDTQYF. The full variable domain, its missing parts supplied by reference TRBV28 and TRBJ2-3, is DVKVTQSSRYLVKRTGEKVFLECVQDMDHENMFWYRQDPGLGLRLIYFSYDVKMKEKGDIPEGYSVSREKKERFSLILESASTNQTSMYLCASARQITDTQYFGPGTRLTVL.

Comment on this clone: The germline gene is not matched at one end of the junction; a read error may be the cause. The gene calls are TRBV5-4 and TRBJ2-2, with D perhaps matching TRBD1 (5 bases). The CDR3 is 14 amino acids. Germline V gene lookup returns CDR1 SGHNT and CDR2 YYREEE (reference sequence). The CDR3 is CASRTDTTTEELFF. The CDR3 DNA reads TGTGCCAGCAGGACAGACACTACTACCGAGGAGCTGTTTTTT.

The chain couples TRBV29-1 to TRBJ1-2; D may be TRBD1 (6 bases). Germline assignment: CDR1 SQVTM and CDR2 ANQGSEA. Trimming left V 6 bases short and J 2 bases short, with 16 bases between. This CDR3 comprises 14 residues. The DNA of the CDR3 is TGCAGCGTCGTAACCAGGGGCTCGAACTATGGCTACACCTTC. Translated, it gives CSVVTRGSNYGYTF. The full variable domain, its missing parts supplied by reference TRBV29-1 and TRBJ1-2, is SAVISQKPSRDICQRGTSLTIQCQVDSQVTMMFWYRQQPGQSLTLIATANQGSEATYESGFVIDKFPISRPNLTFSTLTVSNMSPEDSSIYLCSVVTRGSNYGYTFGSGTRLTVV.

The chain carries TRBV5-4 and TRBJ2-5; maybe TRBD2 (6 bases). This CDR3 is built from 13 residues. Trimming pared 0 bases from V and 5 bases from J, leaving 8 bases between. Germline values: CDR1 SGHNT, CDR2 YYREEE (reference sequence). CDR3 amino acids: CASSLAGGETQYF. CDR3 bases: TGTGCCAGCAGCTTGGCAGGAGGGGAGACCCAGTACTTC.